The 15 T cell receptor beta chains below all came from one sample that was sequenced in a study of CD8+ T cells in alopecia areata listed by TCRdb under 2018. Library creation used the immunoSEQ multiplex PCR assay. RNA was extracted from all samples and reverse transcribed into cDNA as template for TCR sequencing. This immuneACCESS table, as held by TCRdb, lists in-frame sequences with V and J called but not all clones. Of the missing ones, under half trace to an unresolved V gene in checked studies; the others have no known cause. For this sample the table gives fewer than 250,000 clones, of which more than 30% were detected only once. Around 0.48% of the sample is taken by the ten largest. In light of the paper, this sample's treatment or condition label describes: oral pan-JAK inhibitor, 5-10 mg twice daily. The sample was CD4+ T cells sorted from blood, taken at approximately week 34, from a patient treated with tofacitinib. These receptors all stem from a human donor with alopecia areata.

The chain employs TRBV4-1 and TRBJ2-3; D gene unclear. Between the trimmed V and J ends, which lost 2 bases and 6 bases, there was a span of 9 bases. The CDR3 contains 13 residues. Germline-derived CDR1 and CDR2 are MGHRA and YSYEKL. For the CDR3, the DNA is TGCGCCAGCAGCCAAATGCGGCAGGATACGCAGTATTTT. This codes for CASSQMRQDTQYF.

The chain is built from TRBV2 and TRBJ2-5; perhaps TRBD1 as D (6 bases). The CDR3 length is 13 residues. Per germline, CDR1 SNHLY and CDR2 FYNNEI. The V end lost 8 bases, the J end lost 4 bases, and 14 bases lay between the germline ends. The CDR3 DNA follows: TGTGCCAGCGAGAGACAGGTCCGAGAGACCCAGTACTTC. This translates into CASERQVRETQYF. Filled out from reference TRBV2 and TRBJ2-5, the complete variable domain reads EPEVTQTPSHQVTQMGQEVILRCVPISNHLYFYWYRQILGQKVEFLVSFYNNEISEKSEIFDDQFSVERPDGSNFTLKIRSTKLEDSAMYFCASERQVRETQYFGPGTRLLVL.

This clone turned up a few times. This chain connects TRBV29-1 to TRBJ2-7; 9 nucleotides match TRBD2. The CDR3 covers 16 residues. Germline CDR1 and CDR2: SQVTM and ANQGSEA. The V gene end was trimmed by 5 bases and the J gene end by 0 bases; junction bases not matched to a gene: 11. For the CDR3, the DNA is TGCAGCGTTAGGGGCCTAGCGGGGTCCAGCTCCTACGAGCAGTACTTC. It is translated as CSVRGLAGSSSYEQYF.

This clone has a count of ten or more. The CDR3 reads CAVGAMISNQPQHF. The CDR3 DNA reads as TGTGCTGTGGGGGCCATGATCAGCAATCAGCCCCAGCATTTT. The rearrangement joins TRBV30 to TRBJ1-5; possibly TRBD1 for D (6 bases). From germline, CDR1 is GTSNPN and CDR2 SVGIG (reference sequence). The CDR3 consists of 14 residues.

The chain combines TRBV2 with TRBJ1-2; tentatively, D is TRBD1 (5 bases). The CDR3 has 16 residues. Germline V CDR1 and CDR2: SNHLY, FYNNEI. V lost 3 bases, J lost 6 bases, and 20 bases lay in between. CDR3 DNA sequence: TGTGCCAGCAGTGACCCCTGGGAGGGGCTGGTAGATGGCTACACCTTC. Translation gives CASSDPWEGLVDGYTF.

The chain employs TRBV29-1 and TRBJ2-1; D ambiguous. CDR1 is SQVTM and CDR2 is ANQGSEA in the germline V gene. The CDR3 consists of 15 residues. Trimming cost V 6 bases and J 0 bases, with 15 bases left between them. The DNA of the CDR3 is TGCAGCGTCGCAACCACTCAGAGCTCCTACAATGAGCAGTTCTTC. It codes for CSVATTQSSYNEQFF.

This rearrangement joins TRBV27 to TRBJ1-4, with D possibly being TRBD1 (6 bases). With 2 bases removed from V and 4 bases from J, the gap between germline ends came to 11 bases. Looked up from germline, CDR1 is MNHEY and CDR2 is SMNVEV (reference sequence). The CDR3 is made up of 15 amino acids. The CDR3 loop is CASSLQGIGNEKLFF. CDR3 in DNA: TGTGCCAGCAGTTTACAGGGGATAGGTAATGAAAAACTGTTTTTT.

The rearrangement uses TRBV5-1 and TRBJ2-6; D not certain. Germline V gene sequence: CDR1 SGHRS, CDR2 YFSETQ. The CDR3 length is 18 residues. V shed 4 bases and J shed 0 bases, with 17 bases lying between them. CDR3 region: CASSPNEISGSGANVLTF. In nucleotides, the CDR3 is TGCGCCAGCAGCCCGAATGAGATTTCGGGCTCTGGGGCCAACGTCCTGACTTTC.

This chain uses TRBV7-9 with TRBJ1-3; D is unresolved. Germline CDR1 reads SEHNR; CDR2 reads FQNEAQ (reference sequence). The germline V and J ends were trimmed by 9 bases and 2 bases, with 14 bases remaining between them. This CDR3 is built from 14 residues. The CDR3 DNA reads TGTGCCAGTACCATGGGCGTAGCTGGAAACACCATATATTTT. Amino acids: CASTMGVAGNTIYF. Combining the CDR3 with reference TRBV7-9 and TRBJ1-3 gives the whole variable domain DTGVSQNPRHKITKRGQNVTFRCDPISEHNRLYWYRQTLGQGPEFLTYFQNEAQLEKSRLLSDRFSAERPKGSFSTLEIQRTEQGDSAMYLCASTMGVAGNTIYFGEGSWLTVV.

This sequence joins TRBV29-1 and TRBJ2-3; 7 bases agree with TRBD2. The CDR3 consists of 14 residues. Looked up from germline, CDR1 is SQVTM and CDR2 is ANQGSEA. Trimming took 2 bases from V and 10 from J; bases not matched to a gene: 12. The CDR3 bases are TGCAGCGTTGAACAACTAGCGAAAGGAGGGGCGCAGTATTTT. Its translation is CSVEQLAKGGAQYF.

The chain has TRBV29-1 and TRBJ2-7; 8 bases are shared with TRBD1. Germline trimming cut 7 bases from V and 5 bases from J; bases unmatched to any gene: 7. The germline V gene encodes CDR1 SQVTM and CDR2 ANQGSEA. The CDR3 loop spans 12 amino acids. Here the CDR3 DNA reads TGCAGCGGGGGACAGGATGGGGACGAGCAGTACTTC. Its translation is CSGGQDGDEQYF.

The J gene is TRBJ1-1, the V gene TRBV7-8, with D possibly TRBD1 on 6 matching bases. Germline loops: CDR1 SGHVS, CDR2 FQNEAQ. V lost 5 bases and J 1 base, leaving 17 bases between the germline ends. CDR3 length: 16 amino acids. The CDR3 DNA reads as TGTGCCAGCAGCCTCCCACCCGGAGGGGGGAACACTGAAGCTTTCTTT. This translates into CASSLPPGGGNTEAFF.

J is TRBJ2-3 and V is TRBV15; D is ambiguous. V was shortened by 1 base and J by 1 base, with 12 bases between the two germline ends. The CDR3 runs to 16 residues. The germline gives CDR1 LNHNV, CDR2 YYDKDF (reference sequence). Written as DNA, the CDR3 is TGTGCCACCAGCAGAGGGGTTGGGATGGGCACAGATACGCAGTATTTT. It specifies CATSRGVGMGTDTQYF.

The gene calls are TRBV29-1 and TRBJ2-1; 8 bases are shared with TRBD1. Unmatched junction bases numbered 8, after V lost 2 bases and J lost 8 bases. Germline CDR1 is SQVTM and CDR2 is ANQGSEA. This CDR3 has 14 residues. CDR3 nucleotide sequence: TGCAGCGTTGAAAGAGGACAGGGTTTCGATGAGCAGTTCTTC. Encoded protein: CSVERGQGFDEQFF.

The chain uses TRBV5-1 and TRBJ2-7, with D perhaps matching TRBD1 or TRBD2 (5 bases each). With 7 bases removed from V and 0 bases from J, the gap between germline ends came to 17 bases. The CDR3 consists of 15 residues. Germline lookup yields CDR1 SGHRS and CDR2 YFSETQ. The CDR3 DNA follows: TGCGCCAGCCACCCCGGGACGGGTAGCTCCTACGAGCAGTACTTC. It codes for CASHPGTGSSYEQYF. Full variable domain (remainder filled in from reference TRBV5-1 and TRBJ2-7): KAGVTQTPRYLIKTRGQQVTLSCSPISGHRSVSWYQQTPGQGLQFLFEYFSETQRNKGNFPGRFSGRQFSNSRSEMNVSTLELGDSALYLCASHPGTGSSYEQYFGPGTRLTVT.